This TCR beta chain was retrieved from a study of T cell clones after liver transplantation. Study summary: Samples came from ITN030ST, which attempted immunosuppression withdrawal within 2 years of liver transplantation.

Data came from immunoSEQ multiplex PCR; TCRdb stores just in-frame clones and leaves some out. Of around 110,000 clones listed, about nine tenths were seen once; the top ten hold 0.65% to 0.95%. CD3+CD4+ and CD3+CD8+ cells were FACS-sorted from thawed unstimulated PBMCs. The CDR3 consists of 17 residues. Trimming took 1 base from V and 5 from J, leaving 17 bases between them. Germline V gene sequence: CDR1 LGHNA, CDR2 YNFKEQ. Here the sequenced sample was CD4+ T cells from blood, taken 12 months after liver transplant. The gene calls are TRBV4-2 and TRBJ1-4; D gene ambiguous. This TCR was sampled from a human patient who received a liver transplant. Some T cells may be transferred from the graft donor. The CDR3 DNA is TGTGCCAGCAGCCAAGTTGTACGTTCGACCCTAAATGAAAAACTGTTTTTT. Amino acids: CASSQVVRSTLNEKLFF.